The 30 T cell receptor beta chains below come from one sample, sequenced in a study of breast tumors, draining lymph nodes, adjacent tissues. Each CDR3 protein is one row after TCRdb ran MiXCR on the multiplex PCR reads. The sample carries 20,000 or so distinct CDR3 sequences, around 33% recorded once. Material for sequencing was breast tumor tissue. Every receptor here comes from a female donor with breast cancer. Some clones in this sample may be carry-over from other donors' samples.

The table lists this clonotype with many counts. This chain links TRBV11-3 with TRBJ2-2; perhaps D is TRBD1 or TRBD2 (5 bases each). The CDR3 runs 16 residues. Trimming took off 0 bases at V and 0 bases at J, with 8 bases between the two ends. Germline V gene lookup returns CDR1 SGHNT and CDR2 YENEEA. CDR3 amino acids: CASSLEVGANTGELFF. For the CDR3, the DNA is TGTGCCAGCAGCTTAGAAGTGGGGGCGAACACCGGGGAGCTGTTTTTT.

CDR3 loop: CATSESGRETQYF. CDR3 nucleotide sequence: TGTGCCACCAGTGAGAGCGGCCGGGAGACCCAGTACTTC. The chain is built from TRBV15 and TRBJ2-5; the D gene is possibly TRBD2 (5 bases). This CDR3 has 13 residues. Trimming took off 6 bases at V and 5 bases at J, with 13 bases between the two ends. CDR1 is LNHNV, CDR2 YYDKDF, per germline (reference sequence).

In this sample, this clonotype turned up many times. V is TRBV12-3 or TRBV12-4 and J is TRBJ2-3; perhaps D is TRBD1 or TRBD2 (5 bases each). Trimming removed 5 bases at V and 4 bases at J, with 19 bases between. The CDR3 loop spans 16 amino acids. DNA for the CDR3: TGTGCCAGCAGTCCCCGTGGATTGGGGGTGTCAGATACGCAGTATTTT. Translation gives CASSPRGLGVSDTQYF.

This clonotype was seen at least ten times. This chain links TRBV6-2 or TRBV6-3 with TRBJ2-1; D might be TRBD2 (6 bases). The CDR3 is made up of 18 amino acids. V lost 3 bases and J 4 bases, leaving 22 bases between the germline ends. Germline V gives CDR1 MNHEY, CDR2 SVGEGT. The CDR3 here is CASSYDRSIADGYNEQFF. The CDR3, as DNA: TGTGCCAGCAGTTATGACCGTTCCATAGCGGACGGTTACAATGAGCAGTTCTTC.

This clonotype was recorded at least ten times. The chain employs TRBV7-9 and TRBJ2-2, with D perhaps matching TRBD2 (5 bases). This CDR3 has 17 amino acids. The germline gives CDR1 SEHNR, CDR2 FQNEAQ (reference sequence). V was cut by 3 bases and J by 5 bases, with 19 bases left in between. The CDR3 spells CASSFEGAASLTGELFF. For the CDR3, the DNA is TGTGCCAGCAGCTTCGAGGGAGCCGCAAGCTTGACCGGGGAGCTGTTTTTT.

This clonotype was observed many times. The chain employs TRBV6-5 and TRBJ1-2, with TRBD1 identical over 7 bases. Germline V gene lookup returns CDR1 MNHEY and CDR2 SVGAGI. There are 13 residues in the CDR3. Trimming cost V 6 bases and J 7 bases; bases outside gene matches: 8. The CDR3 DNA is TGTGCCAGCAGGCTAACCACAGGGGCTGGCTACACCTTC. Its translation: CASRLTTGAGYTF.

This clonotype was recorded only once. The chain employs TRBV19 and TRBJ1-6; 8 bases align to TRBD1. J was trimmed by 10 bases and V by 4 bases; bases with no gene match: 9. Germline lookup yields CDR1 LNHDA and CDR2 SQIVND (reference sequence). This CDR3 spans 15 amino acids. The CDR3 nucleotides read TGTGCCAGTAGTACAAATGACAGGGGAAGCTCACCCCTCCACTTT. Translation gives CASSTNDRGSSPLHF.

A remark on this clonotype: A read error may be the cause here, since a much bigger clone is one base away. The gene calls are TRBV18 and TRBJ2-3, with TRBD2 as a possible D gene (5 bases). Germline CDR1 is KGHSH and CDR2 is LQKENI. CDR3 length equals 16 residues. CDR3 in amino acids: CASSPGLSQSGDTPYF. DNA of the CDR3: TGTGCCAGCTCACCCGGACTGTCTCAGAGTGGGGATACGCCGTATTTT.

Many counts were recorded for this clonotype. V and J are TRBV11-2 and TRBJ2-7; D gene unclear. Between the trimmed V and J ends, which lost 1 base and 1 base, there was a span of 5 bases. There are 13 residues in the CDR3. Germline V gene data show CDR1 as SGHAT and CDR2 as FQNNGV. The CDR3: CASSLGVSYEQYF. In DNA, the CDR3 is TGTGCCAGCAGCTTAGGGGTTTCCTACGAGCAGTACTTC. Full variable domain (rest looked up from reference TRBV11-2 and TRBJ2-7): EAGVAQSPRYKIIEKRQSVAFWCNPISGHATLYWYQQILGQGPKLLIQFQNNGVVDDSQLPKDRFSAERLKGVDSTLKIQPAKLEDSAVYLCASSLGVSYEQYFGPGTRLTVT.

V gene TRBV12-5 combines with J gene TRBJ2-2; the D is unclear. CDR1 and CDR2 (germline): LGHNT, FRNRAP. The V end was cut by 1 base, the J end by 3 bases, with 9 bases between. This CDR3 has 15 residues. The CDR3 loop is CASGLGVTDTGELFF. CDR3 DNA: TGTGCTAGTGGTTTGGGGGTTACGGACACCGGGGAGCTGTTTTTT.

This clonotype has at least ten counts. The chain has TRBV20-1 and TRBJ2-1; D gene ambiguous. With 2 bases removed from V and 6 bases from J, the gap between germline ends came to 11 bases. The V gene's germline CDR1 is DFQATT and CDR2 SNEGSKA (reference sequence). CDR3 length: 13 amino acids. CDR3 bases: TGCAGTGCTAGACTATTGGCCGGCAATGAGCAGTTCTTC. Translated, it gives CSARLLAGNEQFF.

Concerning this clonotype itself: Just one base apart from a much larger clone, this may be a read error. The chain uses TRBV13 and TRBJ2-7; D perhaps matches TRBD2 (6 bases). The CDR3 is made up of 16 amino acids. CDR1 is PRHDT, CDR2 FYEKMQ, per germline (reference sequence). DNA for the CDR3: TGTGCCAGCAGCTTGGGTGGGAGGCTATTCTCCTACGAGCGGTACTTC. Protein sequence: CASSLGGRLFSYERYF.

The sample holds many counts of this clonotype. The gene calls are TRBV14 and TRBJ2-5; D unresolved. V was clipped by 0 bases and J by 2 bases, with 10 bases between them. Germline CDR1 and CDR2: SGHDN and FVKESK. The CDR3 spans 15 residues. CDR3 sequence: CASSQEWSLQETQYF. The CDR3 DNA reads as TGTGCCAGCAGCCAAGAGTGGTCATTACAAGAGACCCAGTACTTC.

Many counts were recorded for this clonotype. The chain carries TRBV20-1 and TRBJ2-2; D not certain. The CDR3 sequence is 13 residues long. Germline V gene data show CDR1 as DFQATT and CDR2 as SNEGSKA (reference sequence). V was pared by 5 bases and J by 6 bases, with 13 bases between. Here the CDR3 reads CSAPDRRAGELFF. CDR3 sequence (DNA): TGCAGTGCTCCAGATCGACGGGCCGGGGAGCTGTTTTTT.

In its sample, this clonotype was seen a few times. CDR3 nucleotides: TGCGCCAGCAGCTTGCAAAACCCTGGGGCCAACGTCCTGACTTTC. This codes for CASSLQNPGANVLTF. The genes are TRBV5-1 and TRBJ2-6; no firm D call. The CDR3 spans 15 residues. V lost 1 base to trimming and J lost 2 bases, with 7 bases between them. Germline loops: CDR1 SGHRS, CDR2 YFSETQ.

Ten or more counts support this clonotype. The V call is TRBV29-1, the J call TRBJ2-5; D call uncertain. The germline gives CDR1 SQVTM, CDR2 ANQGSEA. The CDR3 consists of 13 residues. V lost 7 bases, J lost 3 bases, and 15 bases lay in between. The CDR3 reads CSGRQRLKETQYF. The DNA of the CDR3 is TGCAGCGGCCGCCAGCGCCTCAAAGAGACCCAGTACTTC.

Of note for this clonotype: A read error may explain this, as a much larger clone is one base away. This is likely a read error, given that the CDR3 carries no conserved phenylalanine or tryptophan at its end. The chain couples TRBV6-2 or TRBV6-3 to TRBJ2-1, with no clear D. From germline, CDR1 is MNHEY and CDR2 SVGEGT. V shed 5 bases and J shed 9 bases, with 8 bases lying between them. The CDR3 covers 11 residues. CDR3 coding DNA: TGTGCCAGCAGTAAGAAGCTTGAGCAGTTCCTC. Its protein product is CASSKKLEQFL.

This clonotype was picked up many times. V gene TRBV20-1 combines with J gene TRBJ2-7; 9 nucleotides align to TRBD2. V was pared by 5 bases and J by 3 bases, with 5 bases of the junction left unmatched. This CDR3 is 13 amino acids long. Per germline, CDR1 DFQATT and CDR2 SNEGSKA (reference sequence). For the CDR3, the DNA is TGCAGTGCTGATAGCGGGAGTGGCTACGAGCAGTACTTC. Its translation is CSADSGSGYEQYF.

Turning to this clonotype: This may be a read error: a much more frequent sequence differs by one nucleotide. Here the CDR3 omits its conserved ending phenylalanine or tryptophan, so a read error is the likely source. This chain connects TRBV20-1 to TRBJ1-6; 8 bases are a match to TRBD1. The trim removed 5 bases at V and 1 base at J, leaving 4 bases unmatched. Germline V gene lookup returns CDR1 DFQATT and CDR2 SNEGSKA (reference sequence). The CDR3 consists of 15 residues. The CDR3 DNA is TGCAGTGCTGGACAGGGAGGGTCCTATAATTCACCCCTCCACTCT. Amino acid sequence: CSAGQGGSYNSPLHS.

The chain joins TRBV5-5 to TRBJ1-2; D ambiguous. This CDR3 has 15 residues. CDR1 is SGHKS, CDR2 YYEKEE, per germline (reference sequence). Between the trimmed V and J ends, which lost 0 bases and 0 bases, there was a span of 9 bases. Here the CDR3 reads CASSLAPDSNYGYTF. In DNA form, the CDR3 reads TGTGCCAGCAGCTTGGCCCCAGACTCTAACTATGGCTACACCTTC.

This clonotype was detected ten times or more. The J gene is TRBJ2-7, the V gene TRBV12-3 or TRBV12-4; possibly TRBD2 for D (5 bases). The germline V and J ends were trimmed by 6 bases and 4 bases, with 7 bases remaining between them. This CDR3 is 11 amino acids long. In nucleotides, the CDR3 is TGTGCCAGCAGCCGGGGTTACGAGCAGTACTTC. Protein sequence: CASSRGYEQYF.

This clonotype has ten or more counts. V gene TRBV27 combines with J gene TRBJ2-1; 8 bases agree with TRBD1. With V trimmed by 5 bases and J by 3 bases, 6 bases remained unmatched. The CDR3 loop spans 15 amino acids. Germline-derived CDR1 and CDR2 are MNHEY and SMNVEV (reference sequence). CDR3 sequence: CASSRQGKSYNEQFF. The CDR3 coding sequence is TGTGCCAGCAGTCGACAGGGGAAGAGCTACAATGAGCAGTTCTTC.

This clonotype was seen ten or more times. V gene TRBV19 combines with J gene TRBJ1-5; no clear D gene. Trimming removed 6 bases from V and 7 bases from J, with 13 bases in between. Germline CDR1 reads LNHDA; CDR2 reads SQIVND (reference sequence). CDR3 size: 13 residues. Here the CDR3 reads CASSTIHGQPQHF. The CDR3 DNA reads TGTGCCAGTAGCACCATACATGGACAGCCCCAGCATTTT. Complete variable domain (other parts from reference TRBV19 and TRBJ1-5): DGGITQSPKYLFRKEGQNVTLSCEQNLNHDAMYWYRQDPGQGLRLIYYSQIVNDFQKGDIAEGYSVSREKKESFPLTVTSAQKNPTAFYLCASSTIHGQPQHFGDGTRLSIL.

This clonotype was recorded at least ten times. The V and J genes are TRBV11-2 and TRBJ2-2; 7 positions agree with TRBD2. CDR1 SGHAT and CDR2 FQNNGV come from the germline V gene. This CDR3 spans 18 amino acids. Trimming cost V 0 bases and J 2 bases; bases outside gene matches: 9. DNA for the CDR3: TGTGCCAGCAGCTTAGAACGGACTAGTGGGACCAACACCGGGGAGCTGTTTTTT. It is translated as CASSLERTSGTNTGELFF.

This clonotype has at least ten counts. The CDR3 protein is CASSLVGAGGHEQYF. CDR3 nucleotide sequence: TGTGCCAGCAGCTTAGTGGGCGCGGGGGGCCACGAGCAGTACTTC. V usage is TRBV11-2 and J usage is TRBJ2-7; the match to TRBD2 covers 8 bases. The CDR3 is 15 amino acids. In germline, CDR1 is SGHAT, CDR2 FQNNGV. The J segment lost 5 bases and the V segment lost 1 base, leaving 7 bases of the junction unmatched.

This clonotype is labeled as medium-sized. CDR3 nucleotide sequence: TGTGCCAGCAGCTCATCCGGGACTATCGAGTTCTTC. The encoded protein is CASSSSGTIEFF. The J gene is TRBJ2-1, the V gene TRBV3-1; 7 bases line up with TRBD2. The CDR3 is 12 residues long. The ends lost 5 bases at V and 14 bases at J; junction bases unmatched: 9. The germline V gene has CDR1 LGHDT and CDR2 YNNKEL (reference sequence).

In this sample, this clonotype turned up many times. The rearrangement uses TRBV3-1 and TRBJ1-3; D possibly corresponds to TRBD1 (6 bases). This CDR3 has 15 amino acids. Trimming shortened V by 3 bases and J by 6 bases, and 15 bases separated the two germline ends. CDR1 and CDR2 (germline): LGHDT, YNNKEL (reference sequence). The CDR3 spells CASSHYSRGLNTIYF. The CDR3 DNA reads TGTGCCAGCAGCCACTACTCCAGGGGTTTAAACACCATATATTTT. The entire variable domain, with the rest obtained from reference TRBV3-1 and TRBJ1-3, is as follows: DTAVSQTPKYLVTQMGNDKSIKCEQNLGHDTMYWYKQDSKKFLKIMFSYNNKELIINETVPNRFSPKSPDKAHLNLHINSLELGDSAVYFCASSHYSRGLNTIYFGEGSWLTVV.

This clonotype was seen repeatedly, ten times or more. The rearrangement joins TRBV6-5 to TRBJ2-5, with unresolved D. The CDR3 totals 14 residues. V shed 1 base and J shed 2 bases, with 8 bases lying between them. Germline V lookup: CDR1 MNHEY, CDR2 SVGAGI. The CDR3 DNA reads TGTGCCAGCAGTTACTTTTCCGCGCAAGAGACCCAGTACTTC. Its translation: CASSYFSAQETQYF.

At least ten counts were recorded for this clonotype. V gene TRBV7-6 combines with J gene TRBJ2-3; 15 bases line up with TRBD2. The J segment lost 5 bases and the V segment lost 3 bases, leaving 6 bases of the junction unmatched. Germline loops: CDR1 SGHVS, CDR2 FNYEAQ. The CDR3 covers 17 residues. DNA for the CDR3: TGTGCCAGCAGCTTCCGGACTAGCGGGAGGGGGGGAGATACGCAGTATTTT. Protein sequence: CASSFRTSGRGGDTQYF.

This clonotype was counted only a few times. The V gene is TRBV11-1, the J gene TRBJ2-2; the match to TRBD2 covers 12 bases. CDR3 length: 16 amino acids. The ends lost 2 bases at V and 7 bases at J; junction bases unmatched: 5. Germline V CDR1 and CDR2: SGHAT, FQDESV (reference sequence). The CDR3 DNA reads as TGTGCCAGCAGCTTACGGACTAGCGGGGCACTCGGGGAGCTGTTTTTT. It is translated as CASSLRTSGALGELFF.